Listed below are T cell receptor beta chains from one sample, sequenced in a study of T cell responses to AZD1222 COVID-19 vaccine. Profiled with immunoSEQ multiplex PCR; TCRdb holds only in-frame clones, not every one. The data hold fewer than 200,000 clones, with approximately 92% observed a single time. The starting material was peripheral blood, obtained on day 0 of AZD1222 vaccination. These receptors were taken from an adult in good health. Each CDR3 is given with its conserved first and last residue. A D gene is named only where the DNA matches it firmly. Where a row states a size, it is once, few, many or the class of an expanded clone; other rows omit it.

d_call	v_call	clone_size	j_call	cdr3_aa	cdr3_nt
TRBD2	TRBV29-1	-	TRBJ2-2	CSVVPGLAGGELFF	TGCAGCGTCGTACCGGGACTAGCGGGCGGGGAGCTGTTTTTT
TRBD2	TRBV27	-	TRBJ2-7	CASSWSSGNSYEQYF	TGTGCCAGCAGTTGGTCAAGCGGGAACTCCTACGAGCAGTACTTC
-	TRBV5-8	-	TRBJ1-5	CASSLFGGGDQPQHF	TGTGCCAGCAGCTTGTTTGGGGGGGGTGATCAGCCCCAGCATTTT
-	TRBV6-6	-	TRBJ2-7	CASTTTGGAYEQYF	TGTGCCAGCACCACCACAGGGGGGGCCTACGAGCAGTACTTC
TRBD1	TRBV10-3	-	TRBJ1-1	CAIRAPGQVNTEAFF	TGTGCCATCAGAGCCCCGGGACAGGTAAACACTGAAGCTTTCTTT
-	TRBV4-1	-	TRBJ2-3	CASSGGDTQYF	TGCGCCAGCAGCGGTGGGGATACGCAGTATTTT
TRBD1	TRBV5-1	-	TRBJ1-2	CASTSASGGTYGYTF	TGCGCCAGCACCTCCGCCTCAGGGGGCACCTATGGCTACACCTTC
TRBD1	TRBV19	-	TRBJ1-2	CASSPGQLNYGYTF	TGTGCCAGTAGTCCGGGACAGCTCAACTATGGCTACACCTTC
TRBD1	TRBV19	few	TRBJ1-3	CASSTGTGSGNTIYF	TGTGCCAGTAGTACCGGGACAGGCTCTGGAAACACCATATATTTT
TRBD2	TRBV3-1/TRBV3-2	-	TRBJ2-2	CASSEGIAGETGELFF	TGTGCCAGCAGCGAAGGAATAGCGGGGGAAACCGGGGAGCTGTTTTTT
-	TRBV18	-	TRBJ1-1	CASSPIDRYEAFF	TGTGCCAGCTCACCGATCGATCGGTATGAAGCTTTCTTT
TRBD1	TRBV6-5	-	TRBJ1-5	CASSSGTGVSNQPQHF	TGTGCCAGCAGTTCCGGGACAGGGGTTAGCAATCAGCCCCAGCATTTT
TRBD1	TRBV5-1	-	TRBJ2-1	CASSFSWDRDSNEQFF	TGCGCCAGCAGCTTTTCTTGGGACAGGGATAGCAATGAGCAGTTCTTC
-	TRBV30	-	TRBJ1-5	CAWSRPTGAQPQHF	TGTGCTTGGAGCCGTCCTACGGGGGCTCAGCCCCAGCATTTT
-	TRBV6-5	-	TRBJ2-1	CASSYSDGREQFF	TGTGCCAGCAGTTACTCAGACGGCCGGGAGCAGTTCTTC
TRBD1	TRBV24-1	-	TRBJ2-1	CATSDRNRGDEQFF	TGTGCCACCAGTGACCGCAACAGGGGGGACGAGCAGTTCTTC
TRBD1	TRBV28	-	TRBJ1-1	CASTNGQGIMNTEAFF	TGTGCCAGCACCAACGGACAGGGCATTATGAACACTGAAGCTTTCTTT
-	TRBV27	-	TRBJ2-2	CASSAQSVQGPPRCWNTGELFF	TGTGCCAGCAGTGCTCAGTCCGTCCAGGGGCCGCCCCGATGTTGGAACACCGGGGAGCTGTTTTTT
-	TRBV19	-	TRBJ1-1	CASSNGAQWTSGTEAFF	TGTGCCAGTAGTAATGGGGCCCAATGGACCTCGGGCACTGAAGCTTTCTTT
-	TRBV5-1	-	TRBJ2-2	CASSLESNTGELFF	TGCGCCAGCAGCTTGGAGAGTAACACCGGGGAGCTGTTTTTT
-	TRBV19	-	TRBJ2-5	CASSQEIADSSLETQYF	TGTGCCAGTAGTCAAGAGATAGCGGACTCCAGTTTGGAGACCCAGTACTTC
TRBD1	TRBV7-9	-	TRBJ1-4	CASSLTTGATNEKLFF	TGTGCCAGCAGCTTAACCACAGGGGCAACTAATGAAAAACTGTTTTTT
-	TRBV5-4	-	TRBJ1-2	CASSLVGVVYGYTF	TGTGCCAGCAGCTTGGTCGGGGTCGTATATGGCTACACCTTC
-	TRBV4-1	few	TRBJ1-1	CASSQVPGASVTEAFF	TGCGCCAGCAGCCAAGTCCCGGGGGCAAGTGTCACTGAAGCTTTCTTT
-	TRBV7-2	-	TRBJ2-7	CASSPLTGPYEQYF	TGTGCCAGCAGCCCTCTTACAGGTCCCTACGAGCAGTACTTC
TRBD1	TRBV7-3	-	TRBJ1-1	CASSPGGSEAFF	TGTGCCAGCAGCCCAGGGGGTTCTGAAGCTTTCTTT
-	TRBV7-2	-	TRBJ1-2	CASSFEADYGYTF	TGTGCCAGCAGCTTCGAGGCTGATTATGGCTACACCTTC
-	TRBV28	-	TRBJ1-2	CASSFSRGGYTF	TGTGCCAGCAGTTTCAGCCGAGGAGGCTACACCTTC
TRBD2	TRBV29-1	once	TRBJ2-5	CSVLAGGGETQYF	TGCAGCGTTCTGGCCGGGGGGGGAGAGACCCAGTACTTC
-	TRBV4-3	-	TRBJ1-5	CASSQDNIGQPQHF	TGCGCCAGCAGCCAAGATAATATAGGTCAGCCCCAGCATTTT
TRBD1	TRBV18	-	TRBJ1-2	CASSTGQVYGYTF	TGTGCCAGCTCAACGGGACAGGTCTATGGCTACACCTTC
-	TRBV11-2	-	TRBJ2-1	CASSPRRDSGDEQFF	TGTGCCAGCAGCCCTCGCCGGGACTCCGGGGATGAGCAGTTCTTC
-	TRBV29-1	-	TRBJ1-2	CSADTGSLRSGYTF	TGCAGCGCCGATACCGGGTCTCTGCGAAGTGGCTACACCTTC
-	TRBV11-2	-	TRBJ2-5	CASSPEQETQYF	TGTGCCAGCAGTCCAGAACAAGAGACCCAGTACTTC
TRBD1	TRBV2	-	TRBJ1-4	CASRPDRANEKLFF	TGTGCCAGCAGGCCGGACAGGGCCAACGAAAAACTGTTTTTT
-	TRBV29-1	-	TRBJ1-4	CSVDVSGLNEKLFF	TGCAGCGTTGATGTTAGCGGTCTTAATGAAAAACTGTTTTTT
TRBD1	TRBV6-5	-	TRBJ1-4	CASTDRVQNEKLFF	TGTGCCAGCACCGACAGGGTTCAAAATGAAAAACTGTTTTTT
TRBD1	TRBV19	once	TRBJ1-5	CASSLDRDQPQHF	TGTGCCAGTAGCTTGGACAGGGATCAGCCCCAGCATTTT
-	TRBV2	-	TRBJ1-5	CASGTGQYNQPQHF	TGTGCCAGCGGGACGGGGCAGTACAATCAGCCCCAGCATTTT
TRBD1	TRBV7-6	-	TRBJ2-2	CASRPTGGTYTGELFF	TGTGCCAGCAGACCGACAGGGGGCACGTACACCGGGGAGCTGTTTTTT
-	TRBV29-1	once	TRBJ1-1	CSVEGGRGDGTEAFF	TGCAGCGTTGAAGGGGGTCGGGGGGATGGCACTGAAGCTTTCTTT
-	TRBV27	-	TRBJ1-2	CASSLSTGYGYTF	TGTGCCAGCAGTTTATCGACGGGCTATGGCTACACCTTC
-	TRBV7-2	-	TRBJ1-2	CASSLDRVNGYTF	TGTGCCAGCAGCTTAGACAGGGTGAATGGCTACACCTTC
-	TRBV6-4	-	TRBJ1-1	CASSPDGRIGAFF	TGTGCCAGCAGTCCGGACGGGAGGATAGGAGCTTTCTTT
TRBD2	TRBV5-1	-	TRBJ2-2	CASSFGTSGPNTGELFF	TGCGCCAGCAGCTTCGGGACTAGCGGCCCGAACACCGGGGAGCTGTTTTTT
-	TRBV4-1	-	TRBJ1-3	CASSQVGRADSGNTIYF	TGCGCCAGCAGCCAAGTGGGCAGGGCTGACTCTGGAAACACCATATATTTT
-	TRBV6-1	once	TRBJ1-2	CASSEGETYGYTF	TGTGCCAGCAGTGAGGGGGAGACCTATGGCTACACCTTC
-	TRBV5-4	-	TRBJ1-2	CASSLAVIGGYTF	TGTGCCAGCAGCTTGGCGGTGATTGGTGGCTACACCTTC
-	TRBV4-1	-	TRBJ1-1	CASSQGRGNTEAFF	TGCGCCAGCAGCCAAGGACGGGGGAACACTGAAGCTTTCTTT
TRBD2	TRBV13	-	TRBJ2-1	CASSSRTSGRVNEQFF	TGTGCCAGCAGCTCCCGGACTAGCGGGAGAGTAAATGAGCAGTTCTTC
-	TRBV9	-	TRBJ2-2	CASSVVSNTGELFF	TGTGCCAGCAGCGTAGTATCGAACACCGGGGAGCTGTTTTTT
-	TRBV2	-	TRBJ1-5	CASSQGLLLQPQHF	TGTGCCAGCAGTCAGGGACTTCTTTTACAGCCCCAGCATTTT
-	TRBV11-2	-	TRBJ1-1	CASSLDPIEAFF	TGTGCCAGCAGCTTGGACCCCATTGAAGCTTTCTTT
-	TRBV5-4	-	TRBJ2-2	CASSPENTGELFF	TGTGCCAGCAGCCCGGAAAACACCGGGGAGCTGTTTTTT
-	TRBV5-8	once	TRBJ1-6	CASSLASWFSYNSPLHF	TGTGCCAGCAGCTTGGCCTCGTGGTTCTCCTATAATTCACCCCTCCACTTT